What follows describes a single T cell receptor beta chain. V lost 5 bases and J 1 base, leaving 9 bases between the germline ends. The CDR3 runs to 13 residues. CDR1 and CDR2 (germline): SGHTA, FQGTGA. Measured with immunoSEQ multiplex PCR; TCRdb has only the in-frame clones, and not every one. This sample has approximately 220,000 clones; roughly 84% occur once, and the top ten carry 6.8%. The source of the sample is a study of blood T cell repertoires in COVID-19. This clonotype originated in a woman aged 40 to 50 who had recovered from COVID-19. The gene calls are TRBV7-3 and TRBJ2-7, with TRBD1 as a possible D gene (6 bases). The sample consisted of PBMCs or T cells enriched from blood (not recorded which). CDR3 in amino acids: CASSPGHSYEQYF. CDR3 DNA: TGTGCCAGCAGCCCGGGACATTCCTACGAGCAGTACTTC.